This T cell receptor beta chain is from a study of shared clonotypes between healthy human individuals. This clone was counted a single time. Its target is not known. The same CDR3 also results from other DNA sequences found in this sample. In the CD4+ fraction, cells were divided into CD45RA+ naive and CD45RA-negative memory subsets. Per sorted-subset replicate PCR, input was approximately 180 ng DNA, representing around 28,000 T cell genomes. Clones were read by immunoSEQ multiplex PCR, and TCRdb kept only the in-frame ones, dropping some. This table holds more than 2,000,000 clones, roughly 92% found once. Per germline, CDR1 KGHSH and CDR2 LQKENI. The length of the CDR3 is 15 residues. The junction had 5 bases not matched to a gene; V was cut back by 3 bases and J by 2 bases. Study conclusions and caveats: Several donors showed sharing of approximately 4.7% of naive CD4 clonotypes. In this cohort, only blood was sampled, and tissue repertoires likely differ.

The sequenced sample was naive CD4+ T cells sorted from blood. The subset here: CD45RA+ positively selected. V gene TRBV18 combines with J gene TRBJ2-7, with 9 bases matching TRBD2. The clonotype comes from a young man in good health. DNA of the CDR3: TGTGCCAGCTCACCTTTAGCGGGAGCCACCTACGAGCAGTACTTC. Its protein is CASSPLAGATYEQYF.